The following is a T cell receptor beta chain sequence with its context. The target antigen is unknown. The sample comes from a study of cytomegalovirus exposure and HLA in healthy donors. Study-level findings and limits: CMV antigen specificity was confirmed in vitro for three CMV-associated chains. Within the 95 to 150 validation repertoires, first-cohort TCR clusters tended to co-occur, according to a later analysis.

The donors were members of the roughly 120-subject validation cohort (separate from the approximately 670-subject first cohort). The protocol was immunoSEQ multiplex PCR, while the TCRdb copy is restricted to in-frame clones and leaves out a portion. The repertoire holds 200,000 or so clones, with approximately 82% as singletons. The sequenced sample consisted of PBMCs. This receptor was identified in a young woman in good health and CMV-seropositive.

CDR3 nucleotides: TGTGCCAGCAGCGTAAGGGGATTCTCCTACGAGCAGTACTTC. Translation: CASSVRGFSYEQYF. The chain combines TRBV9 with TRBJ2-7, with D perhaps TRBD1 (5 bases). Germline lookup yields CDR1 SGDLS and CDR2 YYNGEE. The CDR3 loop spans 14 amino acids. Trimming left V 1 base short and J 0 bases short, with 8 bases between.